The next 22 T cell receptor beta chains were all read from a single sample in a study of technical replicates of blood from a handful of donors (dated by TCRdb to about 2017). The method behind the library was the immunoSEQ multiplex PCR assay. The clones in this table, taken by TCRdb from immuneACCESS, are in-frame only. Not every clone is retained; where verified, under half of the shortfall comes from an unresolved V gene, and the cause of the rest is unknown. For this sample the table gives just under 85,000 clones, of which more than 90% were detected only once. The ten largest clones represent approximately 0.25% of the sample. Sequenced material: T cells isolated from PBMCs. All receptors derive from a human donor in good health.

The chain joins TRBV19 to TRBJ1-1, with D hard to call. Trimming left V 3 bases short and J 4 bases short, with 6 bases between. From germline, CDR1 is LNHDA and CDR2 SQIVND (reference sequence). The CDR3 sequence is 12 residues long. As DNA, the CDR3 is TGTGCCAGTAGTATGGCTGGCACTGAAGCTTTCTTT. It encodes CASSMAGTEAFF. The whole variable domain, filled in from reference TRBV19 and TRBJ1-1, reads DGGITQSPKYLFRKEGQNVTLSCEQNLNHDAMYWYRQDPGQGLRLIYYSQIVNDFQKGDIAEGYSVSREKKESFPLTVTSAQKNPTAFYLCASSMAGTEAFFGQGTRLTVV.

This chain connects TRBV2 to TRBJ2-7, with a tentative D call TRBD1 (5 bases). The CDR3 totals 13 residues. Between the trimmed V and J ends, which lost 3 bases and 3 bases, there was a span of 9 bases. Per germline, CDR1 SNHLY and CDR2 FYNNEI. CDR3 loop: CASSDRVGYEQYF. The CDR3 coding sequence is TGTGCCAGCAGTGACAGGGTGGGCTACGAGCAGTACTTC. The whole variable domain, remainder taken from reference TRBV2 and TRBJ2-7, is EPEVTQTPSHQVTQMGQEVILRCVPISNHLYFYWYRQILGQKVEFLVSFYNNEISEKSEIFDDQFSVERPDGSNFTLKIRSTKLEDSAMYFCASSDRVGYEQYFGPGTRLTVT.

This chain joins TRBV5-1 and TRBJ2-3; possible D gene TRBD2, 6 bases. The CDR3 runs to 16 residues. The V gene's germline CDR1 is SGHRS and CDR2 YFSETQ. The V and J ends lost 0 bases and 2 bases respectively, with 13 bases between them. CDR3 loop: CASSLGVADYTDTQYF. CDR3 nucleotide sequence: TGCGCCAGCAGCTTGGGTGTAGCGGATTACACAGATACGCAGTATTTT. Drawing the rest from reference TRBV5-1 and TRBJ2-3, the complete variable domain is KAGVTQTPRYLIKTRGQQVTLSCSPISGHRSVSWYQQTPGQGLQFLFEYFSETQRNKGNFPGRFSGRQFSNSRSEMNVSTLELGDSALYLCASSLGVADYTDTQYFGPGTRLTVL.

This clone was seen more than once but under ten times. This chain joins TRBV7-9 and TRBJ1-1; unclear D gene. This CDR3 spans 14 amino acids. Per the germline V gene, CDR1 is SEHNR and CDR2 is FQNEAQ (reference sequence). V lost 2 bases to trimming and J lost 0 bases, with 7 bases between them. This CDR3 reads CASSLTDMNTEAFF. CDR3 nucleotides: TGTGCCAGCAGCTTAACAGATATGAACACTGAAGCTTTCTTT.

The V and J genes are TRBV6-1 and TRBJ2-3; D is possibly TRBD2 (6 bases). Per the germline V gene, CDR1 is MNHNS and CDR2 is SASEGT. Trimming removed 8 bases at V and 2 bases at J, with 11 bases between. This CDR3 has 13 amino acids. CDR3 residues: CASRDFYTDTQYF. The CDR3 nucleotides are TGTGCCAGCCGGGACTTCTACACAGATACGCAGTATTTT.

V and J are TRBV28 and TRBJ2-7; perhaps TRBD2 as D (6 bases). Trimming cost V 4 bases and J 2 bases, with 21 bases left between them. CDR1 and CDR2 from the germline V gene are MDHEN and SYDVKM. The CDR3 totals 17 residues. The DNA of the CDR3 is TGTGCCAGCAGTTCCCCTTTTGGGGAGGATTGGACCTACGAGCAGTACTTC. Amino acids: CASSSPFGEDWTYEQYF.

The rearrangement uses TRBV19 and TRBJ1-1, with TRBD1 as a possible D gene (5 bases). The V and J ends lost 3 bases and 0 bases respectively, with 14 bases between them. Germline V lookup: CDR1 LNHDA, CDR2 SQIVND (reference sequence). The CDR3 has 16 amino acids. The DNA for the CDR3 is TGTGCCAGTAGTATGGGAACGGGCAGGGTGAACACTGAAGCTTTCTTT. Amino acid sequence: CASSMGTGRVNTEAFF.

This rearrangement joins TRBV19 to TRBJ2-7, with TRBD1 matching 7 bases. The CDR3 extends over 15 amino acids. Germline V gene sequence: CDR1 LNHDA, CDR2 SQIVND (reference sequence). V dropped 3 bases and J dropped 6; count of bases not matched to a gene: 11. CDR3 nucleotides: TGTGCCAGTAGTATTAGGGGGACAGCTCACTCCGAGCAGTACTTC. As protein: CASSIRGTAHSEQYF.

This chain connects TRBV14 to TRBJ2-7; 10 positions match TRBD2. In germline, CDR1 is SGHDN, CDR2 FVKESK. V lost 4 bases, J lost 3 bases, and 6 bases stayed unmatched. The CDR3 extends over 15 amino acids. This CDR3 reads CASSLLLAGSYEQYF. The CDR3 DNA reads TGTGCCAGCAGCCTCCTACTAGCGGGAAGCTACGAGCAGTACTTC.

This clone was detected once. The chain links TRBV28 to TRBJ1-2, with 7 positions matching TRBD1. This CDR3 spans 15 amino acids. V shed 3 bases and J 2 bases; nucleotides not matched to a gene: 6. The germline V gene has CDR1 MDHEN and CDR2 SYDVKM. CDR3 in DNA: TGTGCCAGCAGTTTGGCAGGGGGTGCGAACTATGGCTACACCTTC. Translation: CASSLAGGANYGYTF.

A single count supports this clone. This sequence joins TRBV6-5 and TRBJ1-2, with D perhaps matching TRBD1 (5 bases). CDR3 length: 12 amino acids. The germline V gene has CDR1 MNHEY and CDR2 SVGAGI. Trimming took 6 bases from V and 4 from J, leaving 9 bases between them. DNA for the CDR3: TGTGCCAGCAGCAGGGATCTCTATGGCTACACCTTC. It codes for CASSRDLYGYTF.

This chain joins TRBV27 and TRBJ1-5; 7 bases fit TRBD1. V gave up 6 bases and J gave up 3 bases; unmatched junction bases: 11. The CDR3 spans 16 residues. Germline V gives CDR1 MNHEY, CDR2 SMNVEV (reference sequence). The CDR3 is CASRPFRGSVNQPQHF. DNA for the CDR3: TGTGCCAGCAGACCCTTCAGGGGGAGTGTCAATCAGCCCCAGCATTTT.

CDR3 residues: CASSPGRLTYEQYF. The CDR3 nucleotides are TGTGCCAGCAGTCCCGGGAGGCTCACCTACGAGCAGTACTTC. The chain joins TRBV6-5 to TRBJ2-7; 7 bases align to TRBD2. V was pared by 5 bases and J by 2 bases, with 6 bases of the junction left unmatched. The CDR3 contains 14 residues. In germline, CDR1 is MNHEY, CDR2 SVGAGI.

This chain links TRBV25-1 with TRBJ2-7; TRBD2 matches at 14 bases. There are 15 residues in the CDR3. Germline V lookup: CDR1 MGHDK, CDR2 SYGVNS. J was trimmed by 2 bases and V by 6 bases; bases with no gene match: 3. CDR3 DNA sequence: TGTGCCAGCAGCCGGGGACTAGCGGGAGCCTACGAGCAGTACTTC. The encoded protein is CASSRGLAGAYEQYF.

This chain connects TRBV7-8 to TRBJ1-5, with D tentatively TRBD1 (6 bases). CDR1 is SGHVS and CDR2 is FQNEAQ in the germline V gene. The CDR3 totals 14 residues. V was cut by 4 bases and J by 3 bases, with 10 bases left in between. This CDR3 is CASSSRDNNQPQHF. The DNA of the CDR3 is TGTGCCAGCAGCTCCCGGGACAACAATCAGCCCCAGCATTTT. The whole variable domain, remainder taken from reference TRBV7-8 and TRBJ1-5, is GAGVSQSPRYKVAKRGQDVALRCDPISGHVSLFWYQQALGQGPEFLTYFQNEAQLDKSGLPSDRFFAERPEGSVSTLKIQRTQQEDSAVYLCASSSRDNNQPQHFGDGTRLSIL.

V is TRBV5-1 and J is TRBJ1-1, with TRBD1 identical over 9 bases. The V segment lost 4 bases and the J segment 4 bases; nucleotides outside the gene matches: 5. Germline CDR1 is SGHRS and CDR2 is YFSETQ. This CDR3 is 14 amino acids long. The CDR3, as DNA: TGCGCCAGCAGCGCACTACAGGGGGCCACTGAAGCTTTCTTT. As protein: CASSALQGATEAFF.

The chain joins TRBV11-2 to TRBJ1-6; TRBD1 is a possible D gene (6 bases). The germline V and J ends were trimmed by 6 bases and 6 bases, with 12 bases remaining between them. The CDR3 length is 14 residues. Per germline, CDR1 SGHAT and CDR2 FQNNGV. In DNA, the CDR3 is TGTGCCAGCAGGCCACAGGGAGTTAATTCACCCCTCCACTTT. Protein sequence: CASRPQGVNSPLHF.

V is TRBV11-2 and J is TRBJ2-7, with D possibly TRBD1 on 6 matching bases. Trimming pared 5 bases from V and 5 bases from J, leaving 25 bases between. Germline V lookup: CDR1 SGHAT, CDR2 FQNNGV. This CDR3 comprises 17 residues. The CDR3: CASSPRPVQGRVHEQYF. DNA of the CDR3: TGTGCCAGCAGCCCCAGACCCGTACAGGGTCGGGTCCACGAGCAGTACTTC. The full variable domain, with the rest looked up from reference TRBV11-2 and TRBJ2-7, is EAGVAQSPRYKIIEKRQSVAFWCNPISGHATLYWYQQILGQGPKLLIQFQNNGVVDDSQLPKDRFSAERLKGVDSTLKIQPAKLEDSAVYLCASSPRPVQGRVHEQYFGPGTRLTVT.

This chain connects TRBV6-5 to TRBJ2-5; 10 positions match TRBD2. Germline CDR1 and CDR2: MNHEY and SVGAGI. V trimming: 4 bases; J trimming: 5 bases; junction bases outside the gene matches: 1. The CDR3 has 13 residues. Here the CDR3 reads CASSLLAGETQYF. CDR3 nucleotides: TGTGCCAGCAGTTTACTAGCGGGGGAGACCCAGTACTTC.

The chain carries TRBV19 and TRBJ2-7, with 9 nucleotides matching TRBD2. The CDR3 is 13 residues long. In germline, CDR1 is LNHDA, CDR2 SQIVND (reference sequence). The junction had 8 bases not matched to a gene; V was cut back by 8 bases and J by 6 bases. The CDR3 DNA sequence: TGTGCCAGTGGTAGCGGGAGACGTAGCGAGCAGTACTTC. Residues: CASGSGRRSEQYF.

The rearrangement uses TRBV4-1 and TRBJ2-6, with D possibly being TRBD1 (6 bases). This CDR3 has 16 residues. With 2 bases removed from V and 5 bases from J, the gap between germline ends came to 13 bases. CDR1 and CDR2 (germline): MGHRA, YSYEKL. The CDR3 loop is CASSQPGQSRANVLTF. The CDR3 DNA reads TGCGCCAGCAGCCAACCCGGACAGAGCCGGGCCAACGTCCTGACTTTC.

The rearrangement joins TRBV5-5 to TRBJ2-7, with D perhaps TRBD2 (7 bases). The germline V gene has CDR1 SGHKS and CDR2 YYEKEE (reference sequence). The CDR3 is 15 residues long. The ends were cut back, 2 bases at V and 0 bases at J, with 12 bases in the middle. For the CDR3, the DNA is TGTGCCAGCAGCTTTGGGGGGGCCTTCTCCTACGAGCAGTACTTC. Translating it yields CASSFGGAFSYEQYF.